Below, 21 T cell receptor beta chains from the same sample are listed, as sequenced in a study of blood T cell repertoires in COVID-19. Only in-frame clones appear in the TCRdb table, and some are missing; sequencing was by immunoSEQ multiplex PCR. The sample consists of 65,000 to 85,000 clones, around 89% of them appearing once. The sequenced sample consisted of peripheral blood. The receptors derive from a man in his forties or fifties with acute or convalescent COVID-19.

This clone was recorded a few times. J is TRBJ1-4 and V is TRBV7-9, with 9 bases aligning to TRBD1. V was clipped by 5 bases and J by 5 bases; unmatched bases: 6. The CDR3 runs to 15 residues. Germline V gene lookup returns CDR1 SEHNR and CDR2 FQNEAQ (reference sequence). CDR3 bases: TGTGCCAGCAGCCAAACCGGGACAGGGAATGAAAAACTGTTTTTT. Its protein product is CASSQTGTGNEKLFF.

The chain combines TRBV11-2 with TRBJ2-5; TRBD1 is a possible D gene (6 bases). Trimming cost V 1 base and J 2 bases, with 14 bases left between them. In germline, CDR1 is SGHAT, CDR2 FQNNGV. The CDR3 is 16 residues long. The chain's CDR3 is CASSLGTHRVQETQYF. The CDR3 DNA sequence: TGTGCCAGCAGCTTAGGGACCCACAGGGTTCAAGAGACCCAGTACTTC.

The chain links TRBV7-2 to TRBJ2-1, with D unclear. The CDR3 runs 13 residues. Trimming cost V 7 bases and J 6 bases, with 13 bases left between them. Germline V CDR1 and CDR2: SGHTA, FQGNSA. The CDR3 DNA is TGTGCCAGCAATAGCCCTCCCGTCAATGAGCAGTTCTTC. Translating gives CASNSPPVNEQFF.

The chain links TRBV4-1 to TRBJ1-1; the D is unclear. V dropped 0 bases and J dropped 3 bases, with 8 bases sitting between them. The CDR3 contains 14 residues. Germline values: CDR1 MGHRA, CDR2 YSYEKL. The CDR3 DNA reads TGCGCCAGCAGCCAAGAGGCTTACGACACTGAAGCTTTCTTT. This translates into CASSQEAYDTEAFF.

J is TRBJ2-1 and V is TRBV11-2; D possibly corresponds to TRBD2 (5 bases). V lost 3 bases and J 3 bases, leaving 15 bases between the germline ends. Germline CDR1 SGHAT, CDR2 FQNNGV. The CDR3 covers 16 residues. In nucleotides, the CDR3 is TGTGCCAGCAGCTTCTCTATCGGCGGGCACTACAATGAGCAGTTCTTC. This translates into CASSFSIGGHYNEQFF.

CDR3 protein: CASSSLRTRNGNEQFF. The CDR3 DNA sequence: TGCGCCAGCAGCTCGTTAAGGACAAGAAATGGCAATGAGCAGTTCTTC. The gene calls are TRBV5-1 and TRBJ2-1; possibly TRBD1 for D (5 bases). CDR3 size: 16 residues. Germline CDR1 is SGHRS and CDR2 is YFSETQ. V dropped 3 bases and J dropped 6 bases, with 19 bases sitting between them.

The CDR3 spells CASSPGLGEKLFF. CDR3 in DNA: TGTGCCAGCTCCCCGGGACTGGGGGAAAAACTGTTTTTT. The chain joins TRBV18 to TRBJ1-4, with D maybe TRBD1 (5 bases). This CDR3 region has 13 residues. V dropped 6 bases and J dropped 8 bases, with 13 bases sitting between them. The germline V gene encodes CDR1 KGHSH and CDR2 LQKENI.

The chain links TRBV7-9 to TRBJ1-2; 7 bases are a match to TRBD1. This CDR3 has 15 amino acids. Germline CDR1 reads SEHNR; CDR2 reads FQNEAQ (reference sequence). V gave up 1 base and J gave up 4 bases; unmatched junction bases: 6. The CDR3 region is CASSLDSGGSYGYTF. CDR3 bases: TGTGCCAGCAGCTTAGATTCAGGGGGAAGCTATGGCTACACCTTC. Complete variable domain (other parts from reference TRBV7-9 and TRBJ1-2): DTGVSQNPRHKITKRGQNVTFRCDPISEHNRLYWYRQTLGQGPEFLTYFQNEAQLEKSRLLSDRFSAERPKGSFSTLEIQRTEQGDSAMYLCASSLDSGGSYGYTFGSGTRLTVV.

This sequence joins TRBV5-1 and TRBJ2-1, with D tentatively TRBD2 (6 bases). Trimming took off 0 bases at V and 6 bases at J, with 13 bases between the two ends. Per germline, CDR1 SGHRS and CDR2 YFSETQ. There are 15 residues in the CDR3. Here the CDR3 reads CASSLEAGRRNEQFF. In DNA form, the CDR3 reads TGCGCCAGCAGCTTGGAGGCAGGGAGGCGCAATGAGCAGTTCTTC.

The CDR3 sequence is CAWSVGGSGHYGYTF. The DNA for the CDR3 is TGTGCCTGGAGTGTCGGGGGAAGTGGTCACTATGGCTACACCTTC. This chain uses TRBV30 with TRBJ1-2; TRBD1 is a possible D gene (5 bases). CDR3 length: 15 amino acids. CDR1 is GTSNPN and CDR2 is SVGIG in the germline V gene (reference sequence). Trimming pared 0 bases from V and 3 bases from J, leaving 14 bases between.

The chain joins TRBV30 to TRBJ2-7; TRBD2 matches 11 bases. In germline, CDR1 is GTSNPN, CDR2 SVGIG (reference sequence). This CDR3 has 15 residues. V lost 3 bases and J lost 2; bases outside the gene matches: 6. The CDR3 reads CAWRRPGLAAYEQYF. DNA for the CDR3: TGTGCCTGGAGGCGGCCGGGACTAGCGGCCTACGAGCAGTACTTC.

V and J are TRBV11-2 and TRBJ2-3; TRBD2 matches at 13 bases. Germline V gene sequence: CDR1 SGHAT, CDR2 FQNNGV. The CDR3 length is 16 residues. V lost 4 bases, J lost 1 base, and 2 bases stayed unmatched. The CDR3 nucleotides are TGTGCCAGCAGCTCCGGACTAGCGGGAGGCACAGATACGCAGTATTTT. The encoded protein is CASSSGLAGGTDTQYF.

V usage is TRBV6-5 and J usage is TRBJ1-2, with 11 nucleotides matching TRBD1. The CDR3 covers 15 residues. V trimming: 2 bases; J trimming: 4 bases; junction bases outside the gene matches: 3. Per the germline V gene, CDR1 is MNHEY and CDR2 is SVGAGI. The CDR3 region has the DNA TGTGCCAGCAGTTACCCCGGACAGGGGGCCTATGGCTACACCTTC. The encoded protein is CASSYPGQGAYGYTF.

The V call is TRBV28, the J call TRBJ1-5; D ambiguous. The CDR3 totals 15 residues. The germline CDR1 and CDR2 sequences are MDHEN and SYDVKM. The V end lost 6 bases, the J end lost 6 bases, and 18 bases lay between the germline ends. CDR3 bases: TGTGCCAGCAGGACCCCGGGGAACCTCGGTCAGCCCCAGCATTTT. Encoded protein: CASRTPGNLGQPQHF.

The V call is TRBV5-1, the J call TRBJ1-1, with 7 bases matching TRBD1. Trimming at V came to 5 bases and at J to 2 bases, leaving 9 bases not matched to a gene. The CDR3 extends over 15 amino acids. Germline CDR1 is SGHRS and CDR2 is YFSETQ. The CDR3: CASSSLGQLNTEAFF. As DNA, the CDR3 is TGCGCCAGCAGTTCCCTGGGACAGTTAAACACTGAAGCTTTCTTT.

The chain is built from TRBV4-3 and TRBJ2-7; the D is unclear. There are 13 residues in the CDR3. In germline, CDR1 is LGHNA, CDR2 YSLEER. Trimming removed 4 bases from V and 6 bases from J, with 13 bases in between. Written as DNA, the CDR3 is TGCGCCAGCAGCCTATCAAGGAGCCTCGAGCAGTACTTC. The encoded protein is CASSLSRSLEQYF.

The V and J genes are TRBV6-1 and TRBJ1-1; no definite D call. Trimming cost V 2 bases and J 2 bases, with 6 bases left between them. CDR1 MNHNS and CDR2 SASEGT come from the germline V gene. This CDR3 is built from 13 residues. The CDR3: CASSERGNTEAFF. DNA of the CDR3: TGTGCCAGCAGTGAACGGGGAAACACTGAAGCTTTCTTT.

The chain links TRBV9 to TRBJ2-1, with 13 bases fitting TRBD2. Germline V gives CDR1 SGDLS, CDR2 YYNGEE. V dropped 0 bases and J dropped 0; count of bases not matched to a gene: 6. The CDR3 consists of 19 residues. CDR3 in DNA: TGTGCCAGCAGCGTAGGGACTAGCGGGAGTCACGGCTCCTACAATGAGCAGTTCTTC. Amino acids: CASSVGTSGSHGSYNEQFF. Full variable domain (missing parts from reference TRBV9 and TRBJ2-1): DSGVTQTPKHLITATGQRVTLRCSPRSGDLSVYWYQQSLDQGLQFLIQYYNGEERAKGNILERFSAQQFPDLHSELNLSSLELGDSALYFCASSVGTSGSHGSYNEQFFGPGTRLTVL.

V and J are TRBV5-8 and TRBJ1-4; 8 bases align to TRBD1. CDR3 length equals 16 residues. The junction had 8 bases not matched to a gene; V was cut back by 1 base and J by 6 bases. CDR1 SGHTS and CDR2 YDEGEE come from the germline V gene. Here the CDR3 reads CASSLKTGAGDEKLFF. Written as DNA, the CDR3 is TGTGCCAGCAGCTTGAAGACAGGGGCGGGCGATGAAAAACTGTTTTTT.

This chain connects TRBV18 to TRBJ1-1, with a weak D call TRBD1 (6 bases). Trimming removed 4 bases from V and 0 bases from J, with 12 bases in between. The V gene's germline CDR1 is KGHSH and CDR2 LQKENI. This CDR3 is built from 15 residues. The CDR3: CASSRDTEMNTEAFF. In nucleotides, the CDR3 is TGTGCCAGCTCACGGGACACCGAAATGAACACTGAAGCTTTCTTT.

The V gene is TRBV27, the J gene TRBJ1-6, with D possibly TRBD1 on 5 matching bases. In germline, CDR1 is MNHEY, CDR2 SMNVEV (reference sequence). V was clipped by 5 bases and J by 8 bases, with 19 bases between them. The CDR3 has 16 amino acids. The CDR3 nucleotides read TGTGCCAGCAGTCCCAGGGCGTTCCTTGAGGATTCACCCCTCCACTTT. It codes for CASSPRAFLEDSPLHF.